The rows below give T cell receptor beta chains drawn from one sample of a study of T cell responses to AZD1222 COVID-19 vaccine. Data came from immunoSEQ multiplex PCR; TCRdb stores just in-frame clones and leaves some out. Among about 70,000 clones listed, around 90% were seen once. The input for sequencing was peripheral blood, taken on day 0 of MenACWY control vaccination. Source of these receptors: an adult in good health. Each CDR3 is given with its conserved first and last residue. The D gene is left open where the match is weak. Clone size, where shown, is once, few, many, or a class for clones that have expanded.

>once|TRBJ1-2|TRBV28|12|.
TGTGCCAGCAGTTTAACTAACTATGGCTACACCTTC
CASSLTNYGYTF
>.|TRBJ2-7|TRBV27|17|.
TGTGCCAGCAAAAGCCGGGGGCTAGCCGATCTCTCCTACGAGCAGTACTTC
CASKSRGLADLSYEQYF
>.|TRBJ1-1|TRBV6-5|13|TRBD1
TGTGCCAGCAGCGTACAGGGGGCCACTGAAGCTTTCTTT
CASSVQGATEAFF
>.|TRBJ2-2|TRBV4-1|15|TRBD1
TGCGCCAGCAGCCAAAGGCAGGGGGTGACCGGGGAGCTGTTTTTT
CASSQRQGVTGELFF
>.|TRBJ2-5|TRBV6-5|14|TRBD2
TGTGCCAGCACGTCGCGGGGGGGGTTGGAGACCCAGTACTTC
CASTSRGGLETQYF
>.|TRBJ2-3|TRBV9|13|.
TGTGCCAGCAGCGTAGAAGGGCCAGATACGCAGTATTTT
CASSVEGPDTQYF
>.|TRBJ2-1|TRBV19|14|.
TGTGCCAGTAGTATTCTGGTTAGTACCAATGAGCAGTTCTTC
CASSILVSTNEQFF
>.|TRBJ1-2|TRBV25-1|10|.
TGTGCCACTCTCCATGGGGGCTACACCTTC
CATLHGGYTF
>.|TRBJ2-2|TRBV19|17|.
TGTGCCAGTAGTATAGGGCTCGCGGGGTATCCGACCGGGGAGCTGTTTTTT
CASSIGLAGYPTGELFF
>.|TRBJ2-2|TRBV9|13|.
TGTGCCAGCAGCCCACAGGGTTACGGGGAGCTGTTTTTT
CASSPQGYGELFF
>few|TRBJ2-1|TRBV6-5|13|.
TGTGCCAGCAGTCGTTCAGGGAGGAATGAGCAGTTCTTC
CASSRSGRNEQFF
>few|TRBJ2-7|TRBV3-1/TRBV3-2|14|.
TGTGCCAGCAGCCAAGCCGGAACGGGGAACGAGCAGTACTTC
CASSQAGTGNEQYF
>.|TRBJ2-7|TRBV20-1|11|.
TGCAGTGCTAGGCAGGGCCACGAGCAGTACTTC
CSARQGHEQYF
>.|TRBJ2-7|TRBV30|13|TRBD2
TGTGCCTGGAGTAGTTTCGGGGGGAGGGAGCAGTACTTC
CAWSSFGGREQYF
>.|TRBJ1-6|TRBV5-1|15|TRBD1
TGCGCCAGCAGCCTGGTTGGGACAGGGCTTTCACCCCTCCACTTT
CASSLVGTGLSPLHF
>.|TRBJ1-2|TRBV28|13|.
TGTGCCAGCAGTTTAAGCCAGGGGAGGGGCTACACCTTC
CASSLSQGRGYTF
>.|TRBJ2-5|TRBV11-2|15|.
TGTGCCAGCAGCTTAGCCGGACGGAGCCAAGAGACCCAGTACTTC
CASSLAGRSQETQYF
>.|TRBJ2-3|TRBV24-1|13|.
TGTGCCACCAGTGGGGCCGGTTCAGATACGCAGTATTTT
CATSGAGSDTQYF
>.|TRBJ2-7|TRBV11-1|15|.
TGTGCCAGCAGTAGCCCCGCGACGGAGACCTACGAGCAGTACTTC
CASSSPATETYEQYF
>.|TRBJ1-1|TRBV19|17|TRBD1
TGTGCCAGTAGTTCGCCGCCAGGGACAGGGGGGAACACTGAAGCTTTCTTT
CASSSPPGTGGNTEAFF
>.|TRBJ1-4|TRBV2|12|.
TGTGCCAGAGAGGCCGAGGGGGAAAAACTGTTTTTT
CAREAEGEKLFF
>.|TRBJ1-2|TRBV11-2|14|.
TGTGCCAGCAGCTTAGATCAAGCCCAGGCCGGCTACACCTTC
CASSLDQAQAGYTF
>.|TRBJ2-7|TRBV15|16|.
TGTGCCACCAGCAGAGATGAGACCAACAAAGCCTACGAGCAGTACTTC
CATSRDETNKAYEQYF
>.|TRBJ1-6|TRBV11-2|15|.
TGTGCCAGCAGCTTTAAGGCAGGGCACGATTCACCCCTCCACTTT
CASSFKAGHDSPLHF
>.|TRBJ1-1|TRBV6-2/TRBV6-3|12|.
TGTGCCAGCAGCCAGGGTTACACTGAAGCTTTCTTT
CASSQGYTEAFF
>.|TRBJ2-7|TRBV5-1|12|.
TGCGCCAGCACCGACAGCCTAGAGGAGCAGTACTTC
CASTDSLEEQYF
>.|TRBJ1-2|TRBV11-3|15|TRBD1
TGTGCCAGCAGCTTAGATGGTCAGGGGGCTTCTGGCTACACCTTC
CASSLDGQGASGYTF
>.|TRBJ2-7|TRBV6-5|13|.
TGTGCCAGCAGTCCCACTGGAGTCTACGAGCAGTACTTC
CASSPTGVYEQYF
>.|TRBJ1-1|TRBV2|14|.
TGTGCCAGCAGTGGTTTAATTATGAACACTGAAGCTTTCTTT
CASSGLIMNTEAFF
>.|TRBJ1-1|TRBV5-4|13|.
TGTGCCAGCAGCTTGTATTCGGGGACTGAAGCTTTCTTT
CASSLYSGTEAFF
>once|TRBJ2-5|TRBV5-1|14|.
TGCGCCAGCAGCTTGGGTAGAGGGATTGAGACCCAGTACTTC
CASSLGRGIETQYF
>.|TRBJ1-6|TRBV4-2|14|.
TGTGCCAGCTCATTCGGCTCCTATAATTCACCCCTCCACTTT
CASSFGSYNSPLHF
>.|TRBJ2-1|TRBV1|15|.
TGCACCAGCAGCCAAGAAGTCCCCTCCTACAATGAGCAGTTCTTC
CTSSQEVPSYNEQFF
>medium-sized|TRBJ1-2|TRBV29-1|12|.
TGCAGCGTACAGGGATCGGAGGATGGCTACACCTTC
CSVQGSEDGYTF
>.|TRBJ1-2|TRBV5-8|14|.
TGTGCCAGCAGCTTGTACTTAACTAACTATGGCTACACCTTC
CASSLYLTNYGYTF
>.|TRBJ2-2|TRBV27|11|.
TGTGCCAGCAGATCGGCCGTGGAGCTGTTTTTT
CASRSAVELFF
>.|TRBJ1-1|TRBV9|18|.
TGTGCCAGCAGCGTCGGCCACCTTACAGGGAATAGGAACACTGAAGCTTTCTTT
CASSVGHLTGNRNTEAFF
>.|TRBJ2-5|TRBV7-9|12|.
TGTGCCAGCAGCTTCCAGGTGGAGACCCAGTACTTC
CASSFQVETQYF
>.|TRBJ1-1|TRBV3-1/TRBV3-2|14|.
TGTGCCAGCAGCCTACAGGACCAGAACACTGAAGCTTTCTTT
CASSLQDQNTEAFF
>.|TRBJ2-1|TRBV29-1|13|TRBD1
TGCAGCGCTCCGGGACAGGTGCGGAATGAGCAGTTCTTC
CSAPGQVRNEQFF
>.|TRBJ2-7|TRBV2|16|.
TGTGCCAGCAGTGAAGCCCTGGGACTCCCCATGGGCGAGCAGTACTTC
CASSEALGLPMGEQYF
>.|TRBJ2-3|TRBV19|14|.
TGTGCCAGTAGCACAGGTCCTAGCACAGATACGCAGTATTTT
CASSTGPSTDTQYF
>.|TRBJ2-3|TRBV28|12|.
TGTGCCAGCAGTTTGTTAGCAGATACGCAGTATTTT
CASSLLADTQYF
>.|TRBJ1-5|TRBV6-1|14|TRBD1
TGTGCCAGCAGTGAAGGGACAGGGGTTCAGCCCCAGCATTTT
CASSEGTGVQPQHF
>once|TRBJ1-5|TRBV19|15|.
TGTGCCAGTAGTATAGATCATGGGGGGAATCAGCCCCAGCATTTT
CASSIDHGGNQPQHF
>.|TRBJ1-4|TRBV11-2|14|TRBD1
TGTGCCAGCAGTCCCGGGACAGGCAATGAAAAACTGTTTTTT
CASSPGTGNEKLFF
>once|TRBJ1-5|TRBV5-1|13|.
TGCGCCAGCAGCTTGGCAGGTGATCAGCCCCAGCATTTT
CASSLAGDQPQHF
>once|TRBJ1-2|TRBV12-3/TRBV12-4|13|.
TGTGCCAGCAGCAAACATTATAACTATGGCTACACCTTC
CASSKHYNYGYTF
>.|TRBJ2-5|TRBV18|13|TRBD1
TGTGCCAGCACCGGGACAGCCCAAGAGACCCAGTACTTC
CASTGTAQETQYF
>.|TRBJ1-1|TRBV28|12|.
TGTGCCAGCAGTTTATCCGGGTCTGAAGCTTTCTTT
CASSLSGSEAFF
>.|TRBJ1-1|TRBV19|14|.
TGTGCCAGTAGTATACGATCTGGTCGCACTGAAGCTTTCTTT
CASSIRSGRTEAFF
>once|TRBJ1-1|TRBV20-1|11|.
TGCAGTGCTAGGAGCGCCCTTGAAGCTTTCTTT
CSARSALEAFF
>.|TRBJ1-2|TRBV12-3/TRBV12-4|13|.
TGTGCCAGCAGTTTCACACCCCCGGGAGGCTACACCTTC
CASSFTPPGGYTF
>.|TRBJ1-5|TRBV7-2|15|.
TGTGCCAGCAGCTTAGCGAATCGGGCTAATCAGCCCCAGCATTTT
CASSLANRANQPQHF
>.|TRBJ1-4|TRBV5-6|12|.
TGTGCCAGCAGCTTGCAAGGGGGGGCCATTCATTTT
CASSLQGGAIHF
>.|TRBJ2-1|TRBV5-1|16|TRBD2
TGCGCCAGCAGCTTGGGCGGGACTAGCGGGCAGAATGAGCAGTTCTTC
CASSLGGTSGQNEQFF
>.|TRBJ1-2|TRBV6-5|15|.
TGTGCCAGCAGTTACCAGCCTCAGGGGAACTATGGCTACACCTTC
CASSYQPQGNYGYTF
>.|TRBJ1-1|TRBV6-1|14|.
TGTGCCAGCAGTGAACAGACTAGACCCACTGAAGCTTTCTTT
CASSEQTRPTEAFF
>.|TRBJ1-2|TRBV28|14|.
TGTGCCAGCAGTTTGGCAGGCCCTAACTATGGCTACACCTTC
CASSLAGPNYGYTF